What follows are 8 T cell receptor beta chains derived from one specimen sequenced in a study of cytotoxic CD8 clonotypes in ibrutinib-treated CLL. The data were produced by immunoSEQ multiplex PCR, yet TCRdb's version contains in-frame clones alone and is incomplete. The repertoire holds under 300,000 clones, with 76% as singletons. The sample was PBMCs, taken at disease progression, from a patient treated with ibrutinib. These TCRs come from a human donor with chronic lymphocytic leukemia.

In its sample, this clone was seen a few times. The rearrangement links TRBV29-1 to TRBJ2-3, with unresolved D. The CDR3 is 15 amino acids. Germline CDR1 reads SQVTM; CDR2 reads ANQGSEA. V was trimmed by 5 bases and J by 2 bases, leaving 17 bases between them. In DNA form, the CDR3 reads TGCAGCGTTCGTTCAAGCAGGAGCCTCACAGATACGCAGTATTTT. Its translation is CSVRSSRSLTDTQYF.

This clone turned up a few times. This chain joins TRBV5-1 and TRBJ1-4; D uncertain. Looked up from germline, CDR1 is SGHRS and CDR2 is YFSETQ. The CDR3 is 10 residues long. V was pared by 3 bases and J by 10 bases, with 4 bases between. The CDR3 spells CASSYRKLFF. CDR3 nucleotide sequence: TGCGCCAGCAGCTACCGAAAACTGTTTTTT.

The J gene is TRBJ1-1, the V gene TRBV29-1; D ambiguous. Germline-derived CDR1 and CDR2 are SQVTM and ANQGSEA. The V gene lost 7 bases and the J gene lost 0 bases, with 12 bases spanning the gap. There are 13 residues in the CDR3. CDR3 protein: CSGKGLMNTEAFF. The CDR3 coding sequence is TGCAGCGGAAAAGGTCTAATGAACACTGAAGCTTTCTTT.

The CDR3 DNA follows: TGTGCCAGCAGCTACGAGGCAACTAATGAAAAACTGTTTTTT. It encodes CASSYEATNEKLFF. J is TRBJ1-4 and V is TRBV11-2; D is unresolved. CDR1 is SGHAT and CDR2 is FQNNGV in the germline V gene. This CDR3 is 14 amino acids long. The V end was cut by 4 bases, the J end by 0 bases, with 6 bases between.

This clone was detected only once. The chain uses TRBV28 and TRBJ1-2; D may be TRBD1 (5 bases). Trimming left V 5 bases short and J 3 bases short, with 13 bases between. The CDR3 is made up of 14 amino acids. Germline CDR1 and CDR2: MDHEN and SYDVKM. The CDR3 loop reads CASSTVMGHYGYTF. CDR3 DNA: TGTGCCAGCAGTACCGTTATGGGGCACTATGGCTACACCTTC.

This clone was counted a few times. The rearrangement uses TRBV10-1 and TRBJ2-1, with D unclear. Germline CDR1 and CDR2: WNHNN and SYGVQD (reference sequence). The CDR3 is made up of 12 amino acids. V was clipped by 2 bases and J by 10 bases, with 9 bases between them. CDR3 DNA: TGCGCCAGCAGTGAGCAGGATGAAGAGCAGTTCTTC. Its translation: CASSEQDEEQFF.

This clone was observed once. This chain connects TRBV5-1 to TRBJ2-3; D might be TRBD1 (6 bases). Trimming removed 4 bases from V and 6 bases from J, with 18 bases in between. CDR3 length equals 15 residues. Germline V gene lookup returns CDR1 SGHRS and CDR2 YFSETQ. CDR3 sequence (DNA): TGCGCCAGCAGCCTAGGACAGCTCAACGGGGATACGCAGTATTTT. This codes for CASSLGQLNGDTQYF.

The chain has TRBV5-6 and TRBJ2-2; 8 nucleotides align to TRBD1. J gave up 4 bases and V 4 bases, and 9 bases lay outside the gene matches. The germline V gene encodes CDR1 SGHDT and CDR2 YYEEEE. The CDR3 runs 16 residues. CDR3 residues: CASSGQGIWGTGELFF. CDR3 coding DNA: TGTGCCAGCAGCGGACAGGGCATTTGGGGCACCGGGGAGCTGTTTTTT.